The clone carrying this T cell receptor (beta chain) was seen many times. This sample is part of a study of T cells in Graves' hyperthyroidism and ophthalmopathy. A Clinical Activity Score of at least 3, a NOSPECS grade of at least 4 and a duration under 3 months were recorded in the ophthalmopathy patients. This CDR3 is built from 16 residues. The trim removed 0 bases at V and 4 bases at J, leaving 8 bases unmatched. The V gene's germline CDR1 is LGHNA and CDR2 YNFKEQ. RNA transcripts were the template for amplifying TCR beta CDR3 regions. First-round RT-PCR targeting the TCR CDR3 was performed with the HTBI primer set. TCRdb re-derived calls from the multiplex PCR reads in MiXCR, one entry per CDR3 protein. The table includes hundreds of thousands of distinct CDR3 sequences, roughly 14% detected once.

The sequenced sample consisted of blood. This sequence joins TRBV4-2 and TRBJ2-7; 8 bases match TRBD2. The TCR was taken from a woman aged 40 to 50 with Graves' ophthalmopathy. The CDR3 is CASSQEGSGGYYEQYF. The CDR3 DNA follows: TGTGCCAGCAGCCAAGAAGGATCGGGAGGGTATTACGAGCAGTACTTC.